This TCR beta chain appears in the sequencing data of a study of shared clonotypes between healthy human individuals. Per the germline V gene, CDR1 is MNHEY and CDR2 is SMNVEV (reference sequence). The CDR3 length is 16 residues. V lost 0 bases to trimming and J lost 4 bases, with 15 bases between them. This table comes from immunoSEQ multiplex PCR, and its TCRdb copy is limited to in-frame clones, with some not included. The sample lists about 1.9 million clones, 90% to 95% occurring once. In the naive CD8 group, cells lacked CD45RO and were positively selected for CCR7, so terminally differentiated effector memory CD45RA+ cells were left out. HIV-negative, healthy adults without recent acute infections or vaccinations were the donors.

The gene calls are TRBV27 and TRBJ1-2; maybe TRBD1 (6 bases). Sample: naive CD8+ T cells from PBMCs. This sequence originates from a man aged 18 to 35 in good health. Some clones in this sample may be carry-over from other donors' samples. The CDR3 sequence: CASSLSAGEAVYGYTF. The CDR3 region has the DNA TGTGCCAGCAGTTTATCGGCAGGGGAAGCAGTCTATGGCTACACCTTC.